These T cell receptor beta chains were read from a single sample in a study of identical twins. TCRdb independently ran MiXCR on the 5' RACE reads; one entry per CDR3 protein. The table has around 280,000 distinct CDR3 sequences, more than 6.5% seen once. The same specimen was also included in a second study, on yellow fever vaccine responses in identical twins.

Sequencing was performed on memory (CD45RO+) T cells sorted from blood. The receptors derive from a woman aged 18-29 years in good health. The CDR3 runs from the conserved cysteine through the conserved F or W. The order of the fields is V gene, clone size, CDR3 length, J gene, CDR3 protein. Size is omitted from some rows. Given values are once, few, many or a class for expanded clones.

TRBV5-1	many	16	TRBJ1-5	CASSPGTGDFNQPQHF
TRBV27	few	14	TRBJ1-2	CASSLSNRVDGYTF
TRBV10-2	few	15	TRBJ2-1	CASSDGTSSFNEQFF
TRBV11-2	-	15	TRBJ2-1	CASSSGLAGRNEQFF
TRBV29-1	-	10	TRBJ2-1	CSVRHVEQFF
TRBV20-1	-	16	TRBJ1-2	CSARPTGTGAIYGYTF
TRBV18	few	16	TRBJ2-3	CASSPRALAGPDTQYF
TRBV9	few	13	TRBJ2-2	CASTWANTGELFF
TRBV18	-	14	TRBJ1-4	CASSPGYTNEKLFF
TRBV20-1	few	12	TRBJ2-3	CSQRASTDTQYF
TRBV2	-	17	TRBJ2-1	CASRGPDRSQDYNEQFF
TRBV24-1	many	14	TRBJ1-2	CATSEKTGDYGYTF
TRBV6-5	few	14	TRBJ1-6	CASSYGVESSPLHF
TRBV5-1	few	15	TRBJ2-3	CASRSDGGITDTQYF
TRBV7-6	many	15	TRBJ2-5	CASSSGTGAYETQYF
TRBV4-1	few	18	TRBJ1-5	CASSQDRTGGVLSQPQHF
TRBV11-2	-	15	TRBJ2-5	CASGIAGGRGETQYF
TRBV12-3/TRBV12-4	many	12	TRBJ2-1	CASRGQGDEQFF
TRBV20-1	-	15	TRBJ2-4	CSARGQELGKNIQYF
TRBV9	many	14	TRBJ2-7	CASSEGDRAAEQYF
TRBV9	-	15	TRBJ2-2	CASSVVQGPTGELFF
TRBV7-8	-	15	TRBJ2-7	CASSYDRAPSYEQYF
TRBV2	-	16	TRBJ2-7	CASSDFLGLAVYEQYF
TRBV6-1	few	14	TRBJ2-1	CASSGDRGWNEQFF
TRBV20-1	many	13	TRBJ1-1	CSVLGGRTTEAFF
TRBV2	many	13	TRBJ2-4	CASTGTGKNIQYF
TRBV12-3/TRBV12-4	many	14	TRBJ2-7	CASSLAGGVYEQYF
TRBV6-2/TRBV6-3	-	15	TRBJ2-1	CASSYSSQRDNEQFF
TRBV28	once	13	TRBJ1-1	CASRGDRRTEAFF
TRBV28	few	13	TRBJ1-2	CASSLFRQAGYTF
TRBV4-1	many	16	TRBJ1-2	CASSQEGDRGSYGYTF
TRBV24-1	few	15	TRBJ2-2	CATSESAQDSGELFF
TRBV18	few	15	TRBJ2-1	CASSPQYQGNDEQFF
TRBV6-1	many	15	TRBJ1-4	CASSGGTETNEKLFF
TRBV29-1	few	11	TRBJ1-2	CSVVADYGYTF
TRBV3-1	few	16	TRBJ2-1	CASSPTSGGTAGEQFF
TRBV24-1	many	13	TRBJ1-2	CATSGVPNYGYTF
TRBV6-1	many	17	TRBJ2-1	CASTFSSSGGIYNEQFF
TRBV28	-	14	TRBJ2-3	CASSLGRNTDTQYF
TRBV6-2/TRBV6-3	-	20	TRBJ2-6	CASSYSTGGPFGSGANVLTF
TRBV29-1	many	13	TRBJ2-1	CSVQPTTYNEQFF